A selection of T cell receptor beta chains follows, all from one sample in a study of T-cell memory formation after mild COVID-19. TCRdb ran MiXCR on the 5' RACE reads and lists one entry per CDR3 protein. The data contain approximately 300,000 distinct CDR3 sequences, just under 20% of them singletons. What was sequenced was PBMCs or a T cell subset sorted from them (not recorded which). All receptors come from a man between 18 and 35 years old who had mild COVID-19 (a few samples of this study predate the infection). Cell type and time point are not known. The CDR3 runs from the conserved cysteine through the conserved F or W. The order of the fields is D gene, J gene, V gene, clone size, CDR3 DNA, CDR3 protein. A D gene is named only where the DNA matches it firmly. Size values are once, few and many counts, or a class for expanded clones, and some rows have none.

D gene: TRBD1
J gene: TRBJ2-3
V gene: TRBV12-3/TRBV12-4
clone size: NA
CDR3 DNA: TGTGCCAGCAGCCTAGACAGGGAAGGAGACACAGATACGCAGTATTTT
CDR3 protein: CASSLDREGDTDTQYF

D gene: NA
J gene: TRBJ2-5
V gene: TRBV14
clone size: few
CDR3 DNA: TGTGCCAGCAGCCAAGACCCCCCTGGGGTAGCCATAGTGGAGACCCAGTACTTC
CDR3 protein: CASSQDPPGVAIVETQYF

D gene: TRBD1
J gene: TRBJ2-2
V gene: TRBV5-1
clone size: NA
CDR3 DNA: TGCGCCAGCAGTTCCGACAGGGCCACCGGGGAGCTGTTTTTT
CDR3 protein: CASSSDRATGELFF

D gene: TRBD2
J gene: TRBJ2-5
V gene: TRBV12-3/TRBV12-4
clone size: few
CDR3 DNA: TGTGCCAGCAGTGGCACTAGCGCAGAGACCCAGTACTTC
CDR3 protein: CASSGTSAETQYF

D gene: TRBD2
J gene: TRBJ2-1
V gene: TRBV7-3
clone size: few
CDR3 DNA: TGTGCCAGCAGCTTTTACGGGGGGGCGGATGAGCAGTTCTTC
CDR3 protein: CASSFYGGADEQFF

D gene: NA
J gene: TRBJ2-6
V gene: TRBV6-5
clone size: NA
CDR3 DNA: TGTGCCAGCAGAAAAATGTGGGAGGCTGGGGCCAACGTCCTGACTTTC
CDR3 protein: CASRKMWEAGANVLTF

D gene: NA
J gene: TRBJ1-1
V gene: TRBV18
clone size: many
CDR3 DNA: TGTGCCAGCTCACCACCCGGGGCCCTCACTGAAGCTTTCTTT
CDR3 protein: CASSPPGALTEAFF

D gene: NA
J gene: TRBJ1-6
V gene: TRBV19
clone size: NA
CDR3 DNA: TGTGCCAGTAGTTTTCCTAATGATTCACCCCTCCACTTT
CDR3 protein: CASSFPNDSPLHF

D gene: NA
J gene: TRBJ2-5
V gene: TRBV18
clone size: NA
CDR3 DNA: TGTGCCAGCTCACGTATCGGGCAGGGCGGCCAAGAGACCCAGTACTTC
CDR3 protein: CASSRIGQGGQETQYF

D gene: TRBD1
J gene: TRBJ1-1
V gene: TRBV20-1
clone size: many
CDR3 DNA: TGCAGTGCTAGAGATGGGGAAACAGGGGACACTGAAGCTTTCTTT
CDR3 protein: CSARDGETGDTEAFF

D gene: NA
J gene: TRBJ2-3
V gene: TRBV20-1
clone size: few
CDR3 DNA: TGCAGTGCCTCGGGGGAAAGCACAGATACGCAGTATTTT
CDR3 protein: CSASGESTDTQYF

D gene: TRBD1
J gene: TRBJ1-5
V gene: TRBV4-1
clone size: few
CDR3 DNA: TGCGCCAGCAGCCAGGGACCAAGGACAGGCCTTTATAGCAATCAGCCCCAGCATTTT
CDR3 protein: CASSQGPRTGLYSNQPQHF

D gene: NA
J gene: TRBJ1-2
V gene: TRBV12-3/TRBV12-4
clone size: NA
CDR3 DNA: TGTGCCAGCAGTTTGGGACGGGTTCATGGCTACACCTTC
CDR3 protein: CASSLGRVHGYTF

D gene: NA
J gene: TRBJ1-1
V gene: TRBV27
clone size: NA
CDR3 DNA: TGTGCCAGCAGTCCCTCGGACAGATTAGAAGCTTTCTTT
CDR3 protein: CASSPSDRLEAFF

D gene: TRBD1
J gene: TRBJ1-5
V gene: TRBV20-1
clone size: NA
CDR3 DNA: TGCAGTGCTGGCCGGGACAGGAGCAATCAGCCCCAGCATTTT
CDR3 protein: CSAGRDRSNQPQHF

D gene: NA
J gene: TRBJ2-3
V gene: TRBV6-2/TRBV6-3
clone size: few
CDR3 DNA: TGTGCCAGCAACCCAGGACGGGGAGCCACAGATACGCAGTATTTT
CDR3 protein: CASNPGRGATDTQYF

D gene: NA
J gene: TRBJ1-6
V gene: TRBV7-3
clone size: NA
CDR3 DNA: TGTGCCAGCAGTCGAACCCCCAGGGGACCTAATTCACCCCTCCACTTT
CDR3 protein: CASSRTPRGPNSPLHF

D gene: TRBD2
J gene: TRBJ2-3
V gene: TRBV4-3
clone size: many
CDR3 DNA: TGCGCCAGCAGCCCCGTTTCGGGAACTAGCGGGGTTAGGGGCACAGATACGCAGTATTTT
CDR3 protein: CASSPVSGTSGVRGTDTQYF

D gene: NA
J gene: TRBJ1-6
V gene: TRBV3-1
clone size: NA
CDR3 DNA: TGTGCCAGCAGCCAAAACGCGGTAAATTCACCCCTCCACTTT
CDR3 protein: CASSQNAVNSPLHF

D gene: NA
J gene: TRBJ1-2
V gene: TRBV5-4
clone size: many
CDR3 DNA: TGTGCCAGCAGCCCCACCGGACAGAACTATGGCTACACCTTC
CDR3 protein: CASSPTGQNYGYTF

D gene: NA
J gene: TRBJ2-4
V gene: TRBV5-1
clone size: once
CDR3 DNA: TGCGCCAGCAGCCCACCGGGACGGCAAAACATTCAGTACTTC
CDR3 protein: CASSPPGRQNIQYF

D gene: TRBD2
J gene: TRBJ2-1
V gene: TRBV2
clone size: NA
CDR3 DNA: TGTGCCAGCACCACTAGCGGGGGCTACAATGAGCAGTTCTTC
CDR3 protein: CASTTSGGYNEQFF

D gene: NA
J gene: TRBJ2-2
V gene: TRBV4-1
clone size: few
CDR3 DNA: TGCGCCAGCAGCCAAGTCGGCGAGGAGCTGTTTTTT
CDR3 protein: CASSQVGEELFF

D gene: NA
J gene: TRBJ2-1
V gene: TRBV4-2
clone size: NA
CDR3 DNA: TGTGCCAGCAGCCAAGATGATCAGCAGTTCTTC
CDR3 protein: CASSQDDQQFF

D gene: NA
J gene: TRBJ1-1
V gene: TRBV12-5
clone size: many
CDR3 DNA: TGTGCTAGTGGTTTCCCTCAGATAGAAGCTTTCTTT
CDR3 protein: CASGFPQIEAFF

D gene: NA
J gene: TRBJ1-6
V gene: TRBV14
clone size: once
CDR3 DNA: TGTGCCAGCAGCCAAGGCAACAATTCACCCCTCCACTTT
CDR3 protein: CASSQGNNSPLHF

D gene: NA
J gene: TRBJ2-6
V gene: TRBV21-1
clone size: NA
CDR3 DNA: TGTGCCAGCAGCCCGCGCGAGGGCCCTGGGGCCAACGTCCTGACTTTC
CDR3 protein: CASSPREGPGANVLTF

D gene: TRBD2
J gene: TRBJ2-1
V gene: TRBV18
clone size: once
CDR3 DNA: TGTGCCAGCTCCCCCGTGGCGGGGGAGCACAATGAGCAGTTCTTC
CDR3 protein: CASSPVAGEHNEQFF

D gene: TRBD1
J gene: TRBJ1-1
V gene: TRBV7-3
clone size: few
CDR3 DNA: TGTGCCAGCAGTTTACAGGGGTCCGCTGAAGCTTTCTTT
CDR3 protein: CASSLQGSAEAFF

D gene: TRBD2
J gene: TRBJ2-7
V gene: TRBV18
clone size: NA
CDR3 DNA: TGTGCCAGCTCAGACGCAAGCGGGGGGAAACGGGAGCAGTACTTC
CDR3 protein: CASSDASGGKREQYF

D gene: NA
J gene: TRBJ2-5
V gene: TRBV5-1
clone size: many
CDR3 DNA: TGCGCCAGCAGCTTGGAACAAGAGACCCAGTACTTC
CDR3 protein: CASSLEQETQYF

D gene: TRBD2
J gene: TRBJ2-1
V gene: TRBV5-6
clone size: few
CDR3 DNA: TGTGCCAGCAGCCCCCCCCGGTGGGGGGGGAGCTACAATGAGCAGTTCTTC
CDR3 protein: CASSPPRWGGSYNEQFF

D gene: TRBD1
J gene: TRBJ1-5
V gene: TRBV7-2
clone size: NA
CDR3 DNA: TGTGCCAGCAGCAACCGACAGGGATATCAGCCCCAGCATTTT
CDR3 protein: CASSNRQGYQPQHF

D gene: NA
J gene: TRBJ1-1
V gene: TRBV6-2/TRBV6-3
clone size: NA
CDR3 DNA: TGTGCCAGCAGTAAATACAGGGACAACACTGAAGCTTTCTTT
CDR3 protein: CASSKYRDNTEAFF

D gene: TRBD2
J gene: TRBJ2-5
V gene: TRBV5-1
clone size: many
CDR3 DNA: TGCGCCAGCAGCGCGACTAGCAGGCACAAGTACTTC
CDR3 protein: CASSATSRHKYF